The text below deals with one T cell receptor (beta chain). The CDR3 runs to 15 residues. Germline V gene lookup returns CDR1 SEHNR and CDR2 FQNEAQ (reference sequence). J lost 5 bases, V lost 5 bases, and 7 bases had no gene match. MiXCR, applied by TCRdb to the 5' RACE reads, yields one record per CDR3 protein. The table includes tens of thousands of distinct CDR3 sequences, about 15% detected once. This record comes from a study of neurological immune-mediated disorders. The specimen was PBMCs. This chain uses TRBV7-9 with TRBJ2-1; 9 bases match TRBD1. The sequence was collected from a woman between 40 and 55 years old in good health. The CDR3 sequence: CASSPYRGQDNEQFF. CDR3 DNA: TGTGCCAGCAGCCCGTACAGGGGGCAGGACAATGAGCAGTTCTTC.